This T cell receptor (beta chain) was identified in a study of Graves' ophthalmopathy and Graves' hyperthyroidism. This clonotype was seen a few times. This may arise from a read error, as a much more abundant clone is one base away. TCR beta CDR3 regions were amplified from RNA transcripts. HTBI primers were employed in first-round RT-PCR, then a second-round multiplex PCR followed. TCRdb used MiXCR to reprocess the multiplex PCR reads, holding one entry per CDR3 protein. The data contain some 350,000 distinct CDR3 sequences, about 18% of them singletons. Clinicians diagnosed using symptoms, serum thyroxine, TRAb, thyroid ultrasound and orbital computed tomography. Input material: peripheral blood. The sequence derives from an adult woman with stable Graves' hyperthyroidism.

For the CDR3, the DNA is TGTGCCAGCAGCTTAAAGGCGACAGGGAACTACGAGCAGTACTTC. Translated: CASSLKATGNYEQYF. This chain links TRBV13 with TRBJ2-7; 7 nucleotides line up with TRBD1. The V gene's germline CDR1 is PRHDT and CDR2 FYEKMQ (reference sequence). The V gene end was trimmed by 2 bases and the J gene end by 3 bases; junction bases not matched to a gene: 7. The CDR3 loop spans 15 amino acids.